Listed below are T cell receptor beta chains from one sample, sequenced in a study of T cell responses to AZD1222 COVID-19 vaccine. Only in-frame clones appear in the TCRdb table, and some are missing; sequencing was by immunoSEQ multiplex PCR. The table shows roughly 93,000 clones, with roughly nine tenths occurring only once. Sequenced material: peripheral blood, taken on day 0 of AZD1222 vaccination. The receptors stem from an adult in good health. Both conserved end residues are part of each CDR3. The order of the fields is D gene, J gene, V gene, clone size, CDR3 protein, CDR3 DNA. The D gene is left open where the match is weak. A row's size may be missing; if present it is once, few, many or a size class.

d_gene: NA; j_gene: TRBJ2-7; v_gene: TRBV7-8; abundance: once; CDR3aa: CASSRRDSYEQYF; CDR3nt: TGTGCCAGCAGCCGACGGGACTCCTACGAGCAGTACTTC
d_gene: NA; j_gene: TRBJ1-1; v_gene: TRBV28; abundance: once; CDR3aa: CASSLRSSEAFF; CDR3nt: TGTGCCAGCAGTTTGAGAAGCTCTGAAGCTTTCTTT
d_gene: NA; j_gene: TRBJ1-5; v_gene: TRBV6-6; abundance: NA; CDR3aa: CASSRSGTSFNQPQHF; CDR3nt: TGTGCCAGCAGTCGATCCGGGACCAGCTTCAATCAGCCCCAGCATTTT
d_gene: NA; j_gene: TRBJ1-5; v_gene: TRBV19; abundance: NA; CDR3aa: CASSIARTSNQPQHF; CDR3nt: TGTGCCAGTAGTATAGCAAGGACCAGCAATCAGCCCCAGCATTTT
d_gene: NA; j_gene: TRBJ1-2; v_gene: TRBV7-2; abundance: NA; CDR3aa: CASSTPGLSNYGYTF; CDR3nt: TGTGCCAGCAGCACTCCAGGCCTTTCTAACTATGGCTACACCTTC
d_gene: TRBD2; j_gene: TRBJ2-1; v_gene: TRBV28; abundance: NA; CDR3aa: CASSPGLAGDYNEQFF; CDR3nt: TGTGCCAGCAGTCCGGGACTAGCGGGGGACTACAATGAGCAGTTCTTC
d_gene: TRBD1; j_gene: TRBJ1-5; v_gene: TRBV6-6; abundance: NA; CDR3aa: CASSYRDRDQPQHF; CDR3nt: TGTGCCAGCAGTTACCGGGACAGGGATCAGCCCCAGCATTTT
d_gene: NA; j_gene: TRBJ2-5; v_gene: TRBV19; abundance: NA; CDR3aa: CASSITGTETQYF; CDR3nt: TGTGCCAGTAGTATAACAGGGACTGAGACCCAGTACTTC
d_gene: NA; j_gene: TRBJ2-3; v_gene: TRBV6-6; abundance: NA; CDR3aa: CASSYSGASTDTQYF; CDR3nt: TGTGCCAGCAGTTACTCGGGGGCCAGCACAGATACGCAGTATTTT
d_gene: NA; j_gene: TRBJ1-5; v_gene: TRBV12-5; abundance: NA; CDR3aa: CASGINQPQHF; CDR3nt: TGTGCTAGTGGGATAAATCAGCCCCAGCATTTT
d_gene: NA; j_gene: TRBJ2-1; v_gene: TRBV5-1; abundance: NA; CDR3aa: CASSLEVGTDNEQFF; CDR3nt: TGCGCCAGCAGCTTGGAAGTTGGCACGGACAATGAGCAGTTCTTC
d_gene: NA; j_gene: TRBJ1-2; v_gene: TRBV2; abundance: NA; CDR3aa: CASSPRKAHMESYGYTF; CDR3nt: TGTGCCAGCAGTCCCCGTAAGGCCCATATGGAGAGCTATGGCTACACCTTC
d_gene: NA; j_gene: TRBJ2-4; v_gene: TRBV7-8; abundance: NA; CDR3aa: CASSLVYGEAKNIQYF; CDR3nt: TGTGCCAGCAGCTTAGTTTACGGCGAAGCCAAAAACATTCAGTACTTC